This T cell receptor beta chain was observed in a study of cytomegalovirus exposure and HLA in healthy donors. Background on the study: A previous analysis identified approximately 110 million unique TCR beta sequences derived from 180 million or so T cells. Within the Caucasian-associated ancestry cluster were roughly 81% of the approximately 390 genotyped donors. Study-level results: Earlier results showed most TCR beta V segments being productive about 87% or about 30% of the time.

60 Vbeta and 13 Jbeta primers were used in PCR. In the study's own analysis: Later analysis identified some 88 million unique TCR beta chains, roughly 11 million shared. Method: immunoSEQ multiplex PCR; TCRdb's copy keeps in-frame clones and lacks some. Clonal size and the V and J genes are those of that table, whereas D and trimming came from the DNA. The sample lists roughly 110,000 clones, roughly three quarters occurring once. The V and J ends lost 1 base and 7 bases respectively, with 19 bases between them. The CDR3 is made up of 16 amino acids. Germline V gene data show CDR1 as KGHSH and CDR2 as LQKENI. This clone was seen just once. What it recognizes is unknown.

The sequence came from a man aged 18 to 30 in good health and CMV-seronegative. J is TRBJ1-2 and V is TRBV18, with D possibly matching TRBD1 (6 bases). The specimen was PBMCs. The CDR3 DNA is TGTGCCAGCTCACCACTATCCTCAGGGACAACTGGTGGCTACACCTTC. It translates to CASSPLSSGTTGGYTF.